This is a list of T cell receptor beta chains from one sample in a study of T cells in Graves' hyperthyroidism and ophthalmopathy. Using its own MiXCR run on the multiplex PCR reads, TCRdb lists one record per CDR3 protein. The repertoire holds approximately 640,000 distinct CDR3 sequences, with about 16% as singletons. Sequencing was carried out using blood. The origin of the receptors is a woman under 40 with Graves' hyperthyroidism. Both conserved end residues are part of each CDR3. The order of the fields is J gene, V gene, D gene, clone size, CDR3 length, CDR3 protein, CDR3 DNA. A D gene is named only where the DNA matches it firmly. For some rows the clone size is stated as once, few or many, or as a class when expanded; others skip it.

TRBJ1-2 | TRBV12-3/TRBV12-4 | NA | NA | 13 | CASSFPGEDGYTF | TGTGCCAGCAGTTTTCCAGGGGAAGATGGCTACACCTTC
TRBJ1-6 | TRBV10-3 | NA | NA | 15 | CAISESPGDNSPLHF | TGTGCCATCAGTGAGTCGCCAGGGGATAATTCACCCCTCCACTTT
TRBJ2-3 | TRBV2 | NA | NA | 13 | CASSRRGTDTQYF | TGTGCCAGCAGCCGAAGAGGCACAGATACGCAGTATTTT
TRBJ1-5 | TRBV28 | NA | few | 13 | CASRPGGGQPQHF | TGTGCCAGCCGGCCTGGTGGGGGTCAGCCCCAGCATTTT
TRBJ1-2 | TRBV12-3/TRBV12-4 | NA | many | 15 | CASRAGGPINYGYTF | TGTGCCAGCAGGGCGGGGGGGCCTATAAACTATGGCTACACCTTC
TRBJ2-3 | TRBV24-1 | TRBD2 | many | 19 | CATSDLDTSGRGSTDTQYF | TGTGCCACCAGTGATTTAGACACTAGCGGGAGGGGAAGCACAGATACGCAGTATTTT
TRBJ2-2 | TRBV12-3/TRBV12-4 | NA | many | 14 | CASSWDGNTGELFF | TGTGCCAGCAGCTGGGACGGAAACACCGGGGAGCTGTTTTTT
TRBJ2-1 | TRBV7-3 | NA | few | 16 | CASSIDSSSSYNEQFF | TGTGCCAGCAGCATTGACAGTTCTAGCTCCTACAATGAGCAGTTCTTC
TRBJ1-5 | TRBV27 | TRBD1 | many | 14 | CASKPGQGYQPQHF | TGTGCCAGCAAGCCGGGACAGGGGTATCAGCCCCAGCATTTT
TRBJ1-2 | TRBV28 | NA | many | 11 | CALGTRYGYTF | TGTGCATTGGGGACTCGGTATGGCTACACCTTC
TRBJ2-7 | TRBV18 | TRBD2 | NA | 16 | CASSPGEREGSYEQYF | TGTGCCAGCTCACCCGGGGAGCGGGAGGGTTCCTACGAGCAGTACTTC
TRBJ1-1 | TRBV7-2 | NA | many | 15 | CASSLETSRNTEAFF | TGTGCCAGCAGCTTAGAGACATCGAGGAACACTGAAGCTTTCTTT
TRBJ2-7 | TRBV20-1 | TRBD1 | many | 14 | CSARRKGQGYEQYF | TGCAGTGCTAGGAGAAAAGGACAGGGCTACGAGCAGTACTTC
TRBJ1-5 | TRBV27 | NA | many | 15 | CASSLGAQRNQPQHF | TGTGCCAGCAGTTTAGGGGCTCAGAGGAATCAGCCCCAGCATTTT
TRBJ1-4 | TRBV7-2 | NA | NA | 14 | CASSLAGNNEKLFF | TGTGCCAGCAGCTTAGCCGGGAATAATGAAAAACTGTTTTTT
TRBJ1-6 | TRBV7-2 | TRBD1 | many | 15 | CASSLRDRVNSPLHF | TGTGCCAGCAGCTTGCGGGACAGAGTTAATTCACCCCTCCACTTT
TRBJ2-2 | TRBV19 | TRBD2 | NA | 20 | CASSIRSVWTSGIHTGELFF | TGTGCCAGTAGCATCCGATCCGTCTGGACTAGCGGGATCCACACCGGGGAGCTGTTTTTT
TRBJ2-1 | TRBV20-1 | NA | many | 10 | CSAIGGEQFF | TGCAGTGCTATAGGGGGAGAGCAGTTCTTC
TRBJ1-5 | TRBV19 | NA | NA | 15 | CASSIVQALNQPQHF | TGTGCCAGTAGTATAGTTCAGGCCCTCAATCAGCCCCAGCATTTT
TRBJ2-3 | TRBV5-1 | NA | NA | 15 | CASSEGGTGGDTQYF | TGCGCCAGCTCAGAGGGTGGGACTGGGGGAGATACGCAGTATTTT
TRBJ1-1 | TRBV20-1 | NA | NA | 13 | CSVAGIGNTEAFF | TGCAGTGTCGCAGGGATTGGGAACACTGAAGCTTTCTTT
TRBJ1-4 | TRBV18 | NA | few | 16 | CASSPPMAERGEKLFF | TGTGCCAGCTCACCACCGATGGCAGAACGTGGTGAAAAACTGTTTTTT
TRBJ1-1 | TRBV6-5 | TRBD1 | many | 14 | CASSYSTGYTEAFF | TGTGCCAGCAGTTACTCGACAGGGTACACTGAAGCTTTCTTT
TRBJ2-3 | TRBV11-3 | NA | few | 15 | CASRGTRRPTDTQYF | TGTGCCAGCAGGGGGACTCGGCGCCCCACAGATACGCAGTATTTT
TRBJ1-6 | TRBV9 | NA | NA | 14 | CASSVAAENSPLHF | TGTGCCAGCAGCGTAGCTGCAGAAAATTCACCCCTCCACTTT
TRBJ1-5 | TRBV20-1 | TRBD1 | NA | 14 | CSALGQGGNQPQHF | TGCAGTGCCCTCGGACAGGGGGGCAATCAGCCCCAGCATTTT
TRBJ1-4 | TRBV6-1 | TRBD1 | NA | 14 | CASNPTGGRYKLFF | TGTGCCAGCAACCCGACAGGGGGAAGATATAAACTGTTTTTT
TRBJ2-7 | TRBV3-1 | NA | few | 16 | CASSQELEFSWYEQYF | TGTGCCAGCAGCCAAGAGTTGGAATTTTCCTGGTACGAGCAGTACTTC
TRBJ2-5 | TRBV2 | TRBD2 | many | 14 | CASSEGASGETQYF | TGTGCCAGCAGTGAAGGGGCTAGCGGGGAGACCCAGTACTTC
TRBJ2-1 | TRBV4-2 | TRBD2 | few | 17 | CASSPRGREGPDNEQFF | TGTGCCAGCTCCCCTCGGGGGCGGGAGGGCCCGGACAATGAGCAGTTCTTC
TRBJ2-2 | TRBV28 | NA | NA | 15 | CASSSPGWGVRELFF | TGTGCCAGCAGTTCCCCGGGTTGGGGTGTCCGGGAGCTGTTTTTT
TRBJ1-1 | TRBV29-1 | NA | many | 13 | CSVEEVGNTEAFF | TGCAGCGTTGAGGAGGTGGGGAACACTGAAGCTTTCTTT
TRBJ1-1 | TRBV4-1 | NA | NA | 15 | CASSQDTGTGAEAFF | TGCGCCAGCAGCCAGGATACAGGTACTGGTGCTGAAGCTTTCTTT
TRBJ2-1 | TRBV20-1 | TRBD1 | many | 14 | CSAIGQGFRIEQFF | TGCAGTGCTATCGGACAGGGTTTTCGAATTGAGCAGTTCTTC
TRBJ2-3 | TRBV19 | NA | NA | 15 | CASSNEGASTDTQYF | TGTGCCAGTAGTAACGAAGGGGCTAGCACAGATACGCAGTATTTT
TRBJ2-1 | TRBV6-2/TRBV6-3 | TRBD1 | many | 15 | CASSYGGTGHNEQFF | TGTGCCAGCAGTTACGGCGGGACAGGGCACAATGAGCAGTTCTTC
TRBJ2-7 | TRBV7-2 | TRBD2 | many | 15 | CASSLGLAGMSEQYF | TGTGCCAGCAGCTTAGGACTAGCGGGTATGAGCGAGCAGTACTTC
TRBJ2-7 | TRBV18 | TRBD1 | many | 15 | CASSPPGQGIYEQYF | TGTGCCAGCTCACCACCGGGACAGGGGATCTACGAGCAGTACTTC
TRBJ2-7 | TRBV5-8 | TRBD2 | NA | 18 | CASSLVLAGGPFSYEQYF | TGTGCCAGCAGCTTGGTGCTAGCGGGAGGGCCCTTCTCCTACGAGCAGTACTTC
TRBJ1-3 | TRBV6-5 | NA | NA | 16 | CASSYRQGDSGNTIYF | TGTGCCAGCAGTTACCGGCAGGGAGACTCTGGAAACACCATATATTTT
TRBJ1-4 | TRBV30 | NA | NA | 17 | CAWSLECYWTTNEKLFF | TGTGCCTGGAGTTTAGAGTGTTATTGGACAACTAATGAAAAACTGTTTTTT
TRBJ2-2 | TRBV28 | NA | NA | 15 | CASNLGLAVAGELFF | TGTGCCAGCAATCTAGGGCTAGCAGTGGCCGGGGAGCTGTTTTTT
TRBJ1-3 | TRBV12-3/TRBV12-4 | NA | many | 15 | CASSPEGLSGNTIYF | TGTGCCAGCAGTCCAGAAGGGTTAAGTGGAAACACCATATATTTT
TRBJ1-2 | TRBV7-2 | TRBD1 | NA | 13 | CASSSRQGTGYTF | TGTGCCAGCAGCTCACGACAGGGTACGGGCTACACCTTC
TRBJ2-1 | TRBV2 | TRBD2 | many | 13 | CASTGLAGTEQFF | TGTGCCAGCACGGGACTAGCGGGGACTGAGCAGTTCTTC
TRBJ2-1 | TRBV27 | NA | many | 13 | CASSYLSYNEQFF | TGTGCCAGCAGTTACCTCTCCTACAATGAGCAGTTCTTC
TRBJ1-5 | TRBV30 | NA | many | 14 | CAWSVALMNQPQHF | TGTGCCTGGAGTGTAGCCCTAATGAATCAGCCCCAGCATTTT
TRBJ2-3 | TRBV3-1 | NA | few | 14 | CASSQGEGQDTQYF | TGTGCCAGCAGCCAAGGAGAGGGGCAAGATACGCAGTATTTT
TRBJ2-5 | TRBV10-3 | NA | NA | 14 | CAISESGREETQYF | TGTGCCATCAGTGAGTCGGGCAGGGAAGAGACCCAGTACTTC
TRBJ2-1 | TRBV20-1 | TRBD2 | NA | 15 | CSARDRLAGGGEQFF | TGCAGTGCTAGAGATAGACTAGCGGGAGGGGGTGAGCAGTTCTTC
TRBJ1-1 | TRBV15 | NA | NA | 13 | CATSRQQGHEAFF | TGTGCCACCAGCAGGCAACAGGGCCATGAAGCTTTCTTT
TRBJ2-7 | TRBV20-1 | NA | many | 13 | CSARNRNDYEQYF | TGCAGTGCTAGAAACAGGAACGACTACGAGCAGTACTTC
TRBJ1-1 | TRBV29-1 | NA | many | 13 | CSVEKEVGAEAFF | TGCAGCGTTGAAAAGGAAGTCGGTGCTGAAGCTTTCTTT
TRBJ1-4 | TRBV28 | NA | many | 16 | CASSARGVATNEKLFF | TGTGCCAGCAGTGCAAGGGGGGTTGCAACTAATGAAAAACTGTTTTTT
TRBJ2-1 | TRBV3-1 | NA | many | 13 | CASSQESGRPQFF | TGTGCCAGCAGCCAAGAGTCGGGGAGACCGCAGTTCTTC
TRBJ2-5 | TRBV7-8 | NA | many | 13 | CASRFTGMETQYF | TGTGCCAGCAGGTTTACAGGGATGGAGACCCAGTACTTC
TRBJ2-2 | TRBV5-4 | NA | NA | 15 | CASSLAGTPTGELFF | TGTGCCAGCAGCTTGGCAGGGACTCCCACCGGGGAGCTGTTTTTT
TRBJ2-2 | TRBV19 | NA | many | 12 | CASSINTGELFF | TGTGCCAGTAGTATTAACACCGGGGAGCTGTTTTTT
TRBJ2-7 | TRBV11-1 | TRBD2 | many | 16 | CASSLAGLAGVGEQYF | TGTGCCAGCAGCTTGGCGGGACTAGCGGGAGTTGGGGAGCAGTACTTC
TRBJ2-1 | TRBV30 | TRBD2 | many | 16 | CAWSGAGVVSYNEQFF | TGTGCCTGGAGTGGAGCGGGAGTAGTCTCCTACAATGAGCAGTTCTTC